These 21 T cell receptor beta chains came from one sample sequenced in a study of OX40 agonist ivuxolimab in advanced cancers. Assay used: immunoSEQ multiplex PCR; TCRdb lists only in-frame clones, some missing. The table lists approximately 120,000 clones, around 92% of them singletons. Source: CD4+ or CD8+ T cells sorted from blood, taken in a trial of the OX40 agonist ivuxolimab. The receptors come from an adult with an advanced solid tumor such as melanoma, head and neck, liver or kidney cancer.

V usage is TRBV7-2 and J usage is TRBJ2-3; 8 bases match TRBD1. V lost 5 bases and J lost 3; bases outside the gene matches: 7. Germline CDR1 SGHTA, CDR2 FQGNSA. The CDR3 covers 15 residues. The CDR3 region has the DNA TGTGCCAGCAGCCCACCTTGGACAGGGACAGATACGCAGTATTTT. Its protein product is CASSPPWTGTDTQYF.

The chain joins TRBV27 to TRBJ2-7; 7 bases map to TRBD2. Per germline, CDR1 MNHEY and CDR2 SMNVEV (reference sequence). J gave up 9 bases and V 7 bases, and 18 bases lay outside the gene matches. The CDR3 has 15 residues. The CDR3 sequence is CASTSSGGSLFRQYF. Written as DNA, the CDR3 is TGTGCCAGCACCTCTAGCGGAGGGTCCCTCTTTAGGCAGTACTTC.

V is TRBV4-1 and J is TRBJ1-5; TRBD1 matches at 7 bases. This CDR3 is 15 amino acids long. V dropped 0 bases and J dropped 7; count of bases not matched to a gene: 6. Germline V gene data show CDR1 as MGHRA and CDR2 as YSYEKL. The CDR3 DNA is TGCGCCAGCAGCCAAGACGAGGGGGCAAAACAGCCCCAGCATTTT. Encoded protein: CASSQDEGAKQPQHF.

The gene calls are TRBV5-1 and TRBJ2-6; the D gene is possibly TRBD1 (6 bases). The germline V and J ends were trimmed by 4 bases and 2 bases, with 10 bases remaining between them. The CDR3 consists of 15 residues. From germline, CDR1 is SGHRS and CDR2 YFSETQ. Here the CDR3 reads CASSPNRAGANVLTF. DNA of the CDR3: TGCGCCAGCAGCCCAAACAGGGCTGGGGCCAACGTCCTGACTTTC.

In this sample, this clone turned up once. This chain links TRBV9 with TRBJ1-3; D is perhaps TRBD1 (5 bases). V lost 3 bases and J lost 0, with 10 bases in between. The CDR3 has 15 amino acids. Germline lookup yields CDR1 SGDLS and CDR2 YYNGEE. In nucleotides, the CDR3 is TGTGCCAGCAGCGAAGGGGCCTCCTCTGGAAACACCATATATTTT. It translates to CASSEGASSGNTIYF.

V and J are TRBV27 and TRBJ2-1; perhaps TRBD2 as D (6 bases). Germline values: CDR1 MNHEY, CDR2 SMNVEV (reference sequence). This CDR3 has 16 residues. Trimming cost V 0 bases and J 0 bases, with 9 bases left between them. The CDR3 DNA is TGTGCCAGCAGTTTATCACTAGCCAACTCCTACAATGAGCAGTTCTTC. This encodes CASSLSLANSYNEQFF.

This sequence joins TRBV5-1 and TRBJ2-3; D not certain. V was pared by 4 bases and J by 6 bases, with 15 bases between. CDR3 length equals 14 residues. CDR1 is SGHRS, CDR2 YFSETQ, per germline. CDR3 region: CASSLTSSADTQYF. Written as DNA, the CDR3 is TGCGCCAGCAGCCTTACCTCTAGTGCCGATACGCAGTATTTT.

The chain combines TRBV7-2 with TRBJ2-7; 14 bases agree with TRBD2. Germline CDR1 SGHTA, CDR2 FQGNSA. V was pared by 5 bases and J by 7 bases, with 10 bases of the junction left unmatched. This CDR3 region has 16 residues. The CDR3 here is CASSPRLAGGWGEQYF. In DNA form, the CDR3 reads TGTGCCAGCAGCCCAAGACTAGCGGGAGGGTGGGGAGAGCAGTACTTC.

This chain connects TRBV21-1 to TRBJ1-1. TRBV21-1 is flagged as a pseudogene. CDR3 size: 14 residues. The CDR3 sequence: CASSTIITNTEAFF. CDR3 in DNA: TGTGCCAGCAGCACCATCATTACGAACACTGAAGCTTTCTTT.

The chain has TRBV10-3 and TRBJ1-4; tentative D call: TRBD1 (5 bases). Trimming shortened V by 6 bases and J by 8 bases, and 22 bases separated the two germline ends. The CDR3 contains 16 residues. The germline V gene has CDR1 ENHRY and CDR2 SYGVKD. In DNA, the CDR3 is TGTGCCATCAGCGATCCAACGGGGGGAAGTGGGGAAAAACTGTTTTTT. Protein product: CAISDPTGGSGEKLFF.

The chain carries TRBV5-4 and TRBJ2-5; TRBD1 agrees at 11 bases. Germline loops: CDR1 SGHNT, CDR2 YYREEE (reference sequence). Trimming at V came to 4 bases and at J to 11 bases, leaving 10 bases not matched to a gene. This CDR3 region has 14 residues. The CDR3 sequence is CASSPRTGGDQQYF. Here the CDR3 DNA reads TGTGCCAGCAGCCCGAGGACAGGGGGCGATCAGCAGTACTTC. Using reference TRBV5-4 and TRBJ2-5 for the parts outside the CDR3, the full variable domain is ETGVTQSPTHLIKTRGQQVTLRCSSQSGHNTVSWYQQALGQGPQFIFQYYREEENGRGNFPPRFSGLQFPNYSSELNVNALELDDSALYLCASSPRTGGDQQYFGPGTRLLVL.

The V and J genes are TRBV5-6 and TRBJ2-1, with 8 bases aligning to TRBD2. CDR3 size: 12 residues. Unmatched junction bases numbered 7, after V lost 5 bases and J lost 12 bases. CDR1 and CDR2 from the germline V gene are SGHDT and YYEEEE. The DNA of the CDR3 is TGTGCCAGCAGGGGACTAGTAGGGGGGCAGTTCTTC. It codes for CASRGLVGGQFF. Filled out from reference TRBV5-6 and TRBJ2-1, the complete variable domain reads DAGVTQSPTHLIKTRGQQVTLRCSPKSGHDTVSWYQQALGQGPQFIFQYYEEEERQRGNFPDRFSGHQFPNYSSELNVNALLLGDSALYLCASRGLVGGQFFGPGTRLTVL.

The chain links TRBV6-5 to TRBJ2-1, with D tentatively TRBD1 or TRBD2 (5 bases each). V lost 6 bases and J 8 bases, leaving 20 bases between the germline ends. This CDR3 is 15 amino acids long. Germline loops: CDR1 MNHEY, CDR2 SVGAGI. DNA of the CDR3: TGTGCCAGCAGATCCCTTGGGACGCTTGCCCATGAGCAGTTCTTC. It yields the protein CASRSLGTLAHEQFF.

The chain combines TRBV7-2 with TRBJ2-1; D is ambiguous. Trimming left V 5 bases short and J 3 bases short, with 17 bases between. The CDR3 has 16 residues. Germline loops: CDR1 SGHTA, CDR2 FQGNSA. The CDR3 is CASSLVVGGDYNEQFF. CDR3 sequence (DNA): TGTGCCAGCAGCCTAGTCGTTGGCGGAGACTACAATGAGCAGTTCTTC.

J is TRBJ2-3 and V is TRBV9; D unresolved. V dropped 0 bases and J dropped 3 bases, with 8 bases sitting between them. The CDR3 consists of 14 residues. From germline, CDR1 is SGDLS and CDR2 YYNGEE. As DNA, the CDR3 is TGTGCCAGCAGCGTAGAAGCCGCTACAGATACGCAGTATTTT. The encoded protein is CASSVEAATDTQYF.

The chain links TRBV7-3 to TRBJ2-5; possibly TRBD1 for D (5 bases). Germline assignment: CDR1 SGHTA and CDR2 FQGTGA. The CDR3 is made up of 14 amino acids. Trimming shortened V by 0 bases and J by 5 bases, and 10 bases separated the two germline ends. CDR3 DNA sequence: TGTGCCAGCAGCTTAACTCCAGGGATGGAGACCCAGTACTTC. Translation: CASSLTPGMETQYF.

The genes are TRBV19 and TRBJ2-7; 7 bases agree with TRBD1. CDR1 is LNHDA and CDR2 is SQIVND in the germline V gene (reference sequence). The ends lost 1 base at V and 3 bases at J; junction bases unmatched: 3. The CDR3 covers 14 residues. The CDR3: CASSIGQGSYEQYF. As DNA, the CDR3 is TGTGCCAGTAGTATAGGACAGGGTAGCTACGAGCAGTACTTC.

The chain combines TRBV5-1 with TRBJ2-5; D unresolved. Germline V CDR1 and CDR2: SGHRS, YFSETQ. The CDR3 covers 15 residues. V lost 6 bases and J lost 5, with 20 bases in between. Written as DNA, the CDR3 is TGCGCCAGCACCAAGGATAGGGCCCCGACCGAGACCCAGTACTTC. Amino acid sequence: CASTKDRAPTETQYF.

The rearrangement uses TRBV5-1 and TRBJ1-2; maybe TRBD1 (6 bases). The CDR3 sequence is 14 residues long. Per germline, CDR1 SGHRS and CDR2 YFSETQ. The V gene lost 2 bases and the J gene lost 8 bases, with 16 bases spanning the gap. The CDR3 region is CASSFEQGGRGYTF. DNA for the CDR3: TGCGCCAGCAGCTTTGAACAGGGCGGACGGGGCTACACCTTC.

J is TRBJ1-1 and V is TRBV19; D is ambiguous. Trimming shortened V by 7 bases and J by 3 bases, and 21 bases separated the two germline ends. The length of the CDR3 is 16 residues. Germline CDR1 is LNHDA and CDR2 is SQIVND (reference sequence). The CDR3 spells CASIDSARSGYTEAFF. DNA of the CDR3: TGTGCCAGTATCGACTCCGCGAGAAGCGGGTACACTGAAGCTTTCTTT. The full variable domain, in which reference TRBV19 and TRBJ1-1 provide the parts outside the CDR3, is DGGITQSPKYLFRKEGQNVTLSCEQNLNHDAMYWYRQDPGQGLRLIYYSQIVNDFQKGDIAEGYSVSREKKESFPLTVTSAQKNPTAFYLCASIDSARSGYTEAFFGQGTRLTVV.

The chain employs TRBV5-6 and TRBJ1-5; TRBD1 might be the D (6 bases). Trimming pared 3 bases from V and 6 bases from J, leaving 19 bases between. Germline V gene sequence: CDR1 SGHDT, CDR2 YYEEEE. There are 16 residues in the CDR3. The chain's CDR3 is CASSSLQGQSGQPQHF. The CDR3 nucleotides read TGTGCCAGCAGCTCGCTCCAGGGGCAATCGGGTCAGCCCCAGCATTTT.